This T cell receptor (beta chain) was recorded in a study of blood T cell repertoires in COVID-19. The wider study: Samples taken during acute and convalescent COVID-19 were collected in the United States, Italy and Spain. T cells, B-cell-depleted T cells, or PBMCs supplied cDNA or gDNA.

V gave up 6 bases and J gave up 3 bases, with 9 bases separating them. CDR3 length: 14 residues. CDR1 is MNHEY, CDR2 SVGAGI, per germline. In the study's own analysis: Reference gene primer amplification gave nucleated cell count estimates. Assay used: immunoSEQ multiplex PCR; TCRdb lists only in-frame clones, some missing. The D gene and trimming were derived from the DNA, and the V and J assignments and clone size from that table. The sample carries 150,000 to 200,000 clones, roughly 85% recorded once. The origin of this receptor is a man in his 60s with active or convalescent COVID-19. The sequencing sample was made of peripheral blood. The J gene is TRBJ1-6, the V gene TRBV6-5; the D is unclear. CDR3 nucleotides: TGTGCCAGCAGGCTCCGGGACTATAATTCACCCCTCCACTTT. It codes for CASRLRDYNSPLHF.